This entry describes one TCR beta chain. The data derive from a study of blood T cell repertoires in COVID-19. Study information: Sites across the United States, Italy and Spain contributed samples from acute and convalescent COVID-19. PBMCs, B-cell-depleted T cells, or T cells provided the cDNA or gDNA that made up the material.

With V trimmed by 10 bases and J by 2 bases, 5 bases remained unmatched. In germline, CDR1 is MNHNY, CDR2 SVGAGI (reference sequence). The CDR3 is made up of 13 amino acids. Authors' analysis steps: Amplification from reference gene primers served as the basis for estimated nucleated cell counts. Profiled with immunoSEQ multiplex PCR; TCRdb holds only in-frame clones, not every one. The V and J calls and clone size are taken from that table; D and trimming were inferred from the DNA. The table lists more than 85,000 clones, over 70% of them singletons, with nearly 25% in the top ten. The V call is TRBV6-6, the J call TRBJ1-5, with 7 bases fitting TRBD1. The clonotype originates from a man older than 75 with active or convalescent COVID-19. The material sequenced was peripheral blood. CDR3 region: CATQGVRNQPQHF. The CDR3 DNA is TGTGCCACCCAGGGGGTGCGCAATCAGCCCCAGCATTTT.